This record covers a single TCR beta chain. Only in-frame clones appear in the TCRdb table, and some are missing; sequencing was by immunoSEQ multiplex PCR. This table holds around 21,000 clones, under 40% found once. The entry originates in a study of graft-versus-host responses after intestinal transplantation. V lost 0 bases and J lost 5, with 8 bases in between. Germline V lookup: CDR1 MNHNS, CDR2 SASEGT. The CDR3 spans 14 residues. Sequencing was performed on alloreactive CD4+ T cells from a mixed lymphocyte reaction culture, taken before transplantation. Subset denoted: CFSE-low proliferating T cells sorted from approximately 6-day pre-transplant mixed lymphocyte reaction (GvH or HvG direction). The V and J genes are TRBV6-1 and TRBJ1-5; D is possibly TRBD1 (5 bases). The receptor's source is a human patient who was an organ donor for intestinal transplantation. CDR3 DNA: TGTGCCAGCAGTGAAGCGGGGGGTTATCAGCCCCAGCATTTT. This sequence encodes CASSEAGGYQPQHF.